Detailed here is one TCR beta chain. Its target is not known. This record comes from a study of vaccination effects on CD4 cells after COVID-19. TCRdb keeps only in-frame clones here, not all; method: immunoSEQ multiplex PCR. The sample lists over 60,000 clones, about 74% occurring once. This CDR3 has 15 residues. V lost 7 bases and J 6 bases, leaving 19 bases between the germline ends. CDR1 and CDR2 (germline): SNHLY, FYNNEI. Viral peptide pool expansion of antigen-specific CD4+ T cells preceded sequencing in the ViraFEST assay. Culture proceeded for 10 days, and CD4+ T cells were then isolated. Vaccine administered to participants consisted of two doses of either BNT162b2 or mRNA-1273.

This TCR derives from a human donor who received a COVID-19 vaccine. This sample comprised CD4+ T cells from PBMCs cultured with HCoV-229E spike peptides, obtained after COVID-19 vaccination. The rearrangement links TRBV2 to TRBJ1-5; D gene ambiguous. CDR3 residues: CASTFAGGSGQPQHF. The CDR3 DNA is TGTGCCAGCACCTTTGCGGGAGGTTCGGGTCAGCCCCAGCATTTT.